Reported below is one T cell receptor (beta chain). These data originate in a study of blood T cell repertoires in COVID-19. The wider study: The United States, Italy and Spain were the sources of the acute and convalescent COVID-19 samples. PBMCs, B-cell-depleted T cells, or T cells provided the cDNA or gDNA that made up the material.

Trimming took 8 bases from V and 6 from J; bases not matched to a gene: 7. The CDR3 extends over 13 amino acids. Germline V gene lookup returns CDR1 SGHRS and CDR2 YFSETQ. Original handling: Reference gene primer amplification in the assay estimated nucleated cell counts. Here immunoSEQ multiplex PCR was the method, and the copy in TCRdb shows in-frame clones only, minus some. The DNA was the basis for D and trimming; V, J and clone size are from that table. The table lists roughly 110,000 clones, approximately 89% of them singletons. The V gene is TRBV5-1, the J gene TRBJ2-7, with TRBD1 identical over 11 bases. The receptor was derived from a man aged 50-60 years with active or convalescent COVID-19. The sequenced sample consisted of peripheral blood. Here the CDR3 DNA reads TGCGCCAGTACCGCGGGACAGGGGGGCGAGCAGTACTTC. This gives the protein CASTAGQGGEQYF.